Shown below are 13 T cell receptor beta chains from a single sample sequenced in a study of blood T cell repertoires in COVID-19. Clones were sequenced by immunoSEQ multiplex PCR, and TCRdb holds only the in-frame ones, with some missing. This table holds 30,000 to 45,000 clones, 70% to 90% found once. The sequenced sample was peripheral blood. The receptors originated from a man in his 70s with acute or convalescent COVID-19.

The chain joins TRBV19 to TRBJ2-3; 13 bases fit TRBD2. Germline V gives CDR1 LNHDA, CDR2 SQIVND (reference sequence). This CDR3 has 18 residues. Trimming cost V 6 bases and J 2 bases; bases outside gene matches: 11. The CDR3 coding sequence is TGTGCCAGTAGCGGCGGGACTAGCGGGACCCCCCACACAGATACGCAGTATTTT. It specifies CASSGGTSGTPHTDTQYF.

The table lists this clone with a count of one. The CDR3 nucleotides are TGTGCCAGCAGCCAAGTCTCGGTCTATGGCTACACCTTC. This codes for CASSQVSVYGYTF. V is TRBV14 and J is TRBJ1-2; unclear D gene. The V end lost 1 base, the J end lost 4 bases, and 7 bases lay between the germline ends. Germline lookup yields CDR1 SGHDN and CDR2 FVKESK. CDR3 length: 13 residues.

The rearrangement joins TRBV19 to TRBJ2-7; TRBD2 is a possible D gene (5 bases). This CDR3 spans 16 amino acids. The V end lost 6 bases, the J end lost 3 bases, and 21 bases lay between the germline ends. CDR1 and CDR2 (germline): LNHDA, SQIVND (reference sequence). The CDR3 here is CASSTDERASYYEQYF. The DNA for the CDR3 is TGTGCCAGTAGCACTGACGAGAGGGCCTCCTACTACGAGCAGTACTTC. The whole variable domain, remainder taken from reference TRBV19 and TRBJ2-7, is DGGITQSPKYLFRKEGQNVTLSCEQNLNHDAMYWYRQDPGQGLRLIYYSQIVNDFQKGDIAEGYSVSREKKESFPLTVTSAQKNPTAFYLCASSTDERASYYEQYFGPGTRLTVT.

This chain uses TRBV5-5 with TRBJ2-7, with a weak D call TRBD1 (5 bases). Germline CDR1 SGHKS, CDR2 YYEKEE (reference sequence). Trimming shortened V by 7 bases and J by 3 bases, and 17 bases separated the two germline ends. The CDR3 loop spans 14 amino acids. This CDR3 is CASSPTAQGYEQYF. CDR3 coding DNA: TGTGCCAGCTCTCCAACCGCGCAGGGCTACGAGCAGTACTTC. Full variable domain (missing parts from reference TRBV5-5 and TRBJ2-7): DAGVTQSPTHLIKTRGQQVTLRCSPISGHKSVSWYQQVLGQGPQFIFQYYEKEERGRGNFPDRFSARQFPNYSSELNVNALLLGDSALYLCASSPTAQGYEQYFGPGTRLTVT.

The V call is TRBV3-1 (or the pseudogene TRBV3-2), the J call TRBJ2-2; D is possibly TRBD1 (5 bases). The V gene lost 2 bases and the J gene lost 0 bases, with 10 bases spanning the gap. The CDR3 totals 16 residues. Looked up from germline, CDR1 is LGHDT and CDR2 is YNNKEL (reference sequence). This chain's CDR3 is CASSQNAGSNTGELFF. CDR3 in DNA: TGTGCCAGCAGCCAAAATGCAGGGTCGAACACCGGGGAGCTGTTTTTT.

This chain joins TRBV5-4 and TRBJ1-2, with 8 bases matching TRBD1. CDR1 and CDR2 from the germline V gene are SGHNT and YYREEE (reference sequence). The V gene end was trimmed by 0 bases and the J gene end by 6 bases; junction bases not matched to a gene: 4. The CDR3 extends over 14 amino acids. CDR3 amino acids: CASSLDRGYDGYTF. The DNA of the CDR3 is TGTGCCAGCAGCTTGGACAGGGGGTACGATGGCTACACCTTC. The entire variable domain, with the rest obtained from reference TRBV5-4 and TRBJ1-2, is as follows: ETGVTQSPTHLIKTRGQQVTLRCSSQSGHNTVSWYQQALGQGPQFIFQYYREEENGRGNFPPRFSGLQFPNYSSELNVNALELDDSALYLCASSLDRGYDGYTFGSGTRLTVV.

This clone was found once. CDR3 region: CASSYRAGSTYEQYF. The CDR3 DNA sequence: TGTGCCAGCAGTTACCGAGCGGGATCTACCTACGAGCAGTACTTC. This chain joins TRBV6-2 or TRBV6-3 and TRBJ2-7; 7 bases match TRBD2. After removal of 2 bases from V and 2 bases from J, the junction contained 6 bases not matched to a gene. CDR1 is MNHEY, CDR2 SVGEGT, per germline. The CDR3 extends over 15 amino acids.

The V gene is TRBV18, the J gene TRBJ2-1, with 7 positions matching TRBD2. CDR1 is KGHSH and CDR2 is LQKENI in the germline V gene. V trimming: 5 bases; J trimming: 5 bases; junction bases outside the gene matches: 6. This CDR3 spans 14 amino acids. This chain's CDR3 is CASSYAGRDNEQFF. Written as DNA, the CDR3 is TGTGCCAGCTCATATGCGGGGAGGGACAATGAGCAGTTCTTC.

This clone turned up a few times. The chain uses TRBV5-4 and TRBJ1-2, with 9 positions matching TRBD1. CDR1 SGHNT and CDR2 YYREEE come from the germline V gene (reference sequence). This CDR3 has 14 amino acids. Trimming took 3 bases from V and 3 from J; bases not matched to a gene: 3. CDR3 DNA: TGTGCCAGCAGCTCCGGGACAGGGTACTATGGCTACACCTTC. Translating gives CASSSGTGYYGYTF.

J is TRBJ2-2 and V is TRBV5-4; D is possibly TRBD1 (5 bases). The CDR3 has 14 residues. V was clipped by 1 base and J by 7 bases, with 11 bases between them. CDR1 is SGHNT, CDR2 YYREEE, per germline (reference sequence). CDR3 nucleotide sequence: TGTGCCAGCAGCTTGCCCAGTACAGGCGGGGAGCTGTTTTTT. Translation gives CASSLPSTGGELFF.

CDR3 DNA sequence: TGTGCCAGCAGTGAACAGCAGGCCTACAATGAGCAGTTCTTC. This translates into CASSEQQAYNEQFF. The V and J genes are TRBV6-1 and TRBJ2-1; the D is unclear. Germline assignment: CDR1 MNHNS and CDR2 SASEGT. V lost 2 bases, J lost 2 bases, and 7 bases lay in between. The CDR3 runs to 14 residues.

V and J are TRBV11-2 and TRBJ2-7; tentative D call: TRBD2 (6 bases). Deletions cut 5 bases from V and 6 bases from J, with 17 bases between. The CDR3 totals 14 residues. In germline, CDR1 is SGHAT, CDR2 FQNNGV. The CDR3 coding sequence is TGTGCCAGCAGCGTCGATTCAGGAGGGCTCGAGCAGTACTTC. Its translation is CASSVDSGGLEQYF.

The chain employs TRBV4-2 and TRBJ2-7; the D gene is possibly TRBD2 (7 bases). The germline gives CDR1 LGHNA, CDR2 YNFKEQ. CDR3 length: 16 amino acids. The germline V and J ends were trimmed by 0 bases and 1 base, with 13 bases remaining between them. As DNA, the CDR3 is TGTGCCAGCAGCCAAGAGGGGGGGCAGAGATCCTACGAGCAGTACTTC. Amino acid sequence: CASSQEGGQRSYEQYF.